This T cell receptor (beta chain) was identified in a study of cytomegalovirus exposure and HLA in healthy donors (TCRdb year 2017). With respect to the entire study: An earlier analysis of some 500 of the donors reported more than 250 Gb of sequence data and roughly 100 million unique TCR beta sequences from 150 million to 200 million T cells. The number of typed donors differed by locus: about 620-630 for A, B, C, DRB1 and DQB1; 500 to 550 for DQA1; fewer than 610 for DPA1; and about 450 for DPB1. A later genetic analysis took genome-wide SNP genotypes for about three fifths of the 666 donors and used that subset as a discovery cohort. The study aimed to test whether cataloging public T cell receptors could reveal signatures of past pathogen exposure. To predict cytomegalovirus infection status, the study combined high-throughput TCR immunosequencing, statistical association of individual TCRs with disease status, and machine learning. Among the roughly 430 genotyped donors, about 83% belonged to the genetic ancestry cluster associated with self-reported Caucasian donors. HLA typing included class I and class II loci at four-digit resolution. An earlier analysis of around 640 of the donors used high-throughput TCR beta sequencing to judge whether each TCR beta V gene segment behaved as functional or pseudogenic. Four to six DR-DQ haplotypes were handled as single units for association and clustering, since linkage in the cohort was strong. All discovery cohort repertoires had been generated on a single sequencing platform. Across 398 genotyped donors of the cohort, an average of approximately 220,000 unique TCR beta nucleotide sequences per donor were sequenced, and roughly 18% of those sequences were non-productive. Along with the 666-subject first cohort, a separate validation cohort of around 110 different subjects was used. An early release that covered more than 550 HLA-typed donors contained about 300 gigabases of sequencing data and approximately 85 million unique TCR sequences. A later analysis re-examined previously published TCR beta repertoires from 600 to 700 donors and added high-resolution HLA genotyping to investigate patterns of TCR occurrence. In the later analysis, no new phenotypic data were used to find candidate immune exposures; instead, reliance was placed on TCR beta sequences and their occurrence across donors. Donor age, sex, ethnicity and CMV serostatus were compiled together with the repertoire data. The study profiled the T cell repertoires of 666 subjects by immunosequencing and related them to cytomegalovirus serostatus. Paper-wide results and their limitations: A further reported finding was that TCR beta sequences accurately predicted the HLA-A and HLA-B alleles for most subjects in the first cohort. The earlier analysis of some 560 of the donors excluded 15 to 20 rarely observed V segments, including chromosome 9 orphons, because counts were too low. A later analysis found that HLA-associated TCR beta chains were more clonally expanded and had lower generation probabilities than equally common non-associated chains. The sequencing pipeline was judged likely to have produced a cluster of highly shared sequence variants as a technical artifact. According to a later analysis, parvovirus B19, influenza, CMV and Epstein-Barr virus appeared linked to several top co-occurrence clusters. In vitro tests confirmed that a few of the cytomegalovirus-associated TCR beta chains recognize cytomegalovirus antigens. Roughly uniform sequencing depth across donors was assumed in presence/absence analyses, although this assumption may not hold. Most TCR sequences were observed very rarely across donors, whereas some public TCRs were present in many individuals. The classifier was reported to diagnose cytomegalovirus status with high specificity and sensitivity in both the original and validation cohorts. Assigning TCR associations to individual alleles was difficult when HLA alleles, especially DR and DQ, strongly co-occurred. Linkage disequilibrium might explain the correlated functional status among segregating V segments, but an unknown experimental factor could not be excluded. V-gene and J-gene trimming of TCR beta chains was associated with a missense DCLRE1C variant in a later genetic analysis, and the association was replicated in an independent cohort. Because HLA typing was missing for some donors at each locus, association tests included only the typed subset. The 87-base-pair reads could not distinguish some IMGT-functional V segments, including TRBV6-2 and TRBV6-3, so those segments were excluded. In a later analysis, TCR association rates were found to vary across HLA loci, with the most associated TCRs seen for DRB1 alleles and the fewest for HLA-C alleles. The study listed 150 to 200 TCR beta chains as associated with cytomegalovirus. For the cohort, immune exposure information was limited to CMV serostatus. In an earlier analysis of about 540 of the donors, most TCR beta V segments were observed in productive rearrangements about 87% or about 30% of the time, broadly matching IMGT annotations. This cohort had only TCR beta chains sequenced, and the lack of alpha or paired-chain data limited which features could be detected. In a later analysis, most CMV-associated TCR beta chains were found to appear HLA-restricted, with HLA associations seemingly driven largely by CMV exposure. A later genetic analysis reported fewer N-insertions in productive TCRs among donors in an Asian-associated ancestry cluster than the approximately 700-donor mean. At a false discovery rate of 0.05, a later analysis linked around 17,000 TCR beta sequences to specific HLA alleles. According to the authors, the approach could potentially be generalized to other disease states and immunological phenotypes.

From the cysteine through the phenylalanine, the CDR3 covers 19 amino acids. Just CDR3 DNA is preserved here, 57 bases in frame from base 1. CDR1 and CDR2 were assigned from the germline V gene as SNHLY and FYNNEI. V loses 4 bases at its end and J loses 2 bases; junction bases beyond the gene matches: 13. Library construction relied on the immunoSEQ multiplex PCR assay. The multiplex PCR relied on a mix of 60 forward primers for TCR Vbeta segments and 13 reverse primers for TCR Jbeta segments. The CDR3 region of rearranged TCR beta genes was amplified from genomic DNA with a multiplex PCR assay. The amplified TCR beta libraries were sequenced on the Illumina HiSeq System as 87-base-pair reads. The authors' pipeline ran thus. Across the roughly 700 repertoires, a later analysis counted approximately 83 million unique TCR beta chains, roughly 11 million of which were shared by at least two donors. Raw reads were error-corrected and collapsed into unique sequences with a nearest-neighbor algorithm that merged closely related sequences to remove PCR and sequencing errors. Alignment of CDR3 sequences to IMGT reference sequences was used to assign V, D and J gene segments. For a sequence to be retained, at least a six-nucleotide match to both a V gene segment and a J gene segment was required. Rearrangements were classified as productive when the CDR3 lacked stop codons and remained in frame with V and J, and all other rearrangements were classified as non-productive. CDR3 was defined by IMGT convention, running from the second conserved V-encoded cysteine to the conserved J-encoded phenylalanine. The earlier analysis of 550 to 650 of the donors excluded any sequence lacking an unambiguous match to a single V gene segment. An earlier analysis of several hundred of the donors called V segments functional above 56.7% productive rearrangements and segregating when the between-donor standard deviation exceeded 5%. A statistical classification framework was developed to diagnose cytomegalovirus status using the catalog of TCR beta chain sequences. In a later analysis, TCR nucleotide sequences were compared against IMGT/GENE-DB human TR gene sequences so that V and J genes could be assigned. Using the TCRdist pipeline, a later analysis assigned CDR3 sequences along with most-parsimonious VDJ recombination scenarios. In a later analysis, every TCR beta chain was defined by the combination of its CDR3 amino acid sequence and its V-gene family, and reads without a unique V-gene family were dropped. As a way to deal with suspected cross-contamination and a sequencing artifact, a later analysis dropped under 600 nucleotide sequences that were highly shared and had low generation probability. A later analysis calculated a clonal expansion index for each public chain from normalized within-repertoire ranks of inferred template counts. A later analysis computed generation probabilities with a VDJ recombination model fitted to out-of-frame rearrangements, and checked the results against IGoR. In a later analysis, TCR-TCR, TCR-HLA and TCR-CMV co-occurrence was scored with hypergeometric tests, and a repertoire-size bias correction was applied to TCR pairs. In a later analysis, false discovery rates were estimated by permuting HLA or CMV assignments 20 times. In a later analysis, co-occurring TCRs were grouped with DBSCAN, and TCRdist sequence similarity was added when clustering was performed within HLA-allele-positive subsets. Co-occurrence clustering excluded repertoires with fewer than 30,000 or more than 120,000 public chains, plus five with anomalous nucleotide sharing. TCRdb carries this immuneACCESS record with in-frame sequences only. Its versions omit some clonotypes, under half of them owing to an unresolved V gene in the studies checked, with the rest unexplained. That table furnishes V, J and clone size, whereas the DNA furnished D and trimming. Here the sample has about 70,000 clones; over 75% occur a single time. Around 10% of the sample lies in the top ten.

The cohort consisted of 666 healthy bone marrow donors. At the time of sampling, every cohort member was nominally healthy, though immune exposures that went unrecorded were likely present. The donor was CMV seropositive and belonged to the group of 250 to 350 seropositive cohort members. A peripheral blood sample was provided by each donor, and peripheral blood mononuclear cells were used for TCR beta sequencing. The Qiagen DNeasy Blood Extraction Kit was used to extract genomic DNA from the blood cell samples. To note about this clone: This receptor's antigen is unknown. Base qualities are not provided; no much larger clone lies one nucleotide away.

The receptor comes from a woman aged 30 to 39 in good health and CMV-seropositive. Sequenced material: PBMCs. The rearrangement joined TRBV2 to TRBJ2-1, and TRBD2 aligns with 11 junction nucleotides. The DNA reads as follows: TGTGCCAGCAGTGGGTCCCCTCGCATAGCGGGAGGGGCCTACAATGAGCAGTTCTTC. Translated, this is CASSGSPRIAGGAYNEQFF. Reference TRBV2 and TRBJ2-1 genes cover what lies past the CDR3, so the full variable domain is EPEVTQTPSHQVTQMGQEVILRCVPISNHLYFYWYRQILGQKVEFLVSFYNNEISEKSEIFDDQFSVERPDGSNFTLKIRSTKLEDSAMYFCASSGSPRIAGGAYNEQFFGPGTRLTVL.